A single sample is the source of the 24 T cell receptor beta chains below, sequenced in a study of shared clonotypes between healthy human individuals. Generated by immunoSEQ multiplex PCR, the TCRdb table keeps only in-frame clones and is missing some. The data hold under 2.5 million clones, with roughly 90% observed a single time. The sequencing sample was made of naive CD4+ T cells from PBMCs. Subset here: CD45RA+ positively selected. Receptors were obtained from a man aged 18 to 30 in good health. Some clones in this sample may be carry-over from other donors' samples.

V usage is TRBV7-3 and J usage is TRBJ2-1; TRBD2 matches 11 bases. The V segment lost 5 bases and the J segment 5 bases; nucleotides outside the gene matches: 5. This CDR3 has 15 residues. Germline V gene lookup returns CDR1 SGHTA and CDR2 FQGTGA. The CDR3 is CASSALAGVHNEQFF. The CDR3 DNA reads as TGTGCCAGCAGCGCACTAGCGGGAGTGCACAATGAGCAGTTCTTC.

This rearrangement joins TRBV29-1 to TRBJ2-1; D gene uncertain. Trimming cost V 7 bases and J 10 bases, with 5 bases left between them. The germline V gene encodes CDR1 SQVTM and CDR2 ANQGSEA. CDR3 length: 8 residues. The CDR3 reads CSANEQFF. In DNA form, the CDR3 reads TGCAGCGCAAACGAGCAGTTCTTC.

The gene calls are TRBV28 and TRBJ2-3, with 7 bases aligning to TRBD1. CDR3 length: 17 residues. The junction had 10 bases not matched to a gene; V was cut back by 4 bases and J by 0 bases. Germline CDR1 and CDR2: MDHEN and SYDVKM. The CDR3 bases are TGTGCCAGCAGTTCCATGGGACAGCATGCTAGCACAGATACGCAGTATTTT. Translated: CASSSMGQHASTDTQYF.

The J gene is TRBJ2-7, the V gene TRBV20-1; tentatively, D is TRBD2 (5 bases). Germline V gene lookup returns CDR1 DFQATT and CDR2 SNEGSKA (reference sequence). This CDR3 is built from 11 residues. The CDR3 nucleotides read TGCAGCTACCGAGTAGCGTTAAAGCAGTACTTC. Translated: CSYRVALKQYF.

This rearrangement joins TRBV5-1 to TRBJ2-6, with 8 bases identical to TRBD1. J was trimmed by 3 bases and V by 6 bases; bases with no gene match: 8. CDR3 length: 16 amino acids. The germline V gene encodes CDR1 SGHRS and CDR2 YFSETQ. CDR3 DNA: TGCGCCAGCACTCGGCAGGGGGCTGATGGGGCCAACGTCCTGACTTTC. As protein: CASTRQGADGANVLTF. Full variable domain (rest looked up from reference TRBV5-1 and TRBJ2-6): KAGVTQTPRYLIKTRGQQVTLSCSPISGHRSVSWYQQTPGQGLQFLFEYFSETQRNKGNFPGRFSGRQFSNSRSEMNVSTLELGDSALYLCASTRQGADGANVLTFGAGSRLTVL.

The chain employs TRBV5-1 and TRBJ1-3; D is uncertain. Between the trimmed V and J ends, which lost 1 base and 4 bases, there was a span of 3 bases. The CDR3 is made up of 12 amino acids. Germline assignment: CDR1 SGHRS and CDR2 YFSETQ. The CDR3 loop reads CASSLRGNTIYF. As DNA, the CDR3 is TGCGCCAGCAGCTTGAGGGGAAACACCATATATTTT.

The chain employs TRBV10-3 and TRBJ1-1, with no clear D. V lost 4 bases and J 5 bases, leaving 17 bases between the germline ends. The CDR3 contains 15 residues. Looked up from germline, CDR1 is ENHRY and CDR2 is SYGVKD. Here the CDR3 DNA reads TGTGCCATCAGTGTTCAGACAAAAGGGATTACTGAAGCTTTCTTT. Its translation: CAISVQTKGITEAFF.

The J gene is TRBJ2-2, the V gene TRBV11-3; the match to TRBD2 covers 10 bases. The CDR3 is 17 amino acids. V lost 5 bases and J lost 1; bases outside the gene matches: 7. The germline CDR1 and CDR2 sequences are SGHNT and YENEEA. CDR3 DNA sequence: TGTGCCAGCAGCCGACTCACTAGCGGGGAGAACACCGGGGAGCTGTTTTTT. Translated, it gives CASSRLTSGENTGELFF.

This chain links TRBV27 with TRBJ2-5; 7 bases line up with TRBD1. The J call is uncertain, as TRBJ2-7 better fits the DNA end. CDR1 MNHEY and CDR2 SMNVEV come from the germline V gene (reference sequence). The CDR3 runs 13 residues. CDR3 protein: CASRRTGSSEQYF. The CDR3 DNA is TGTGCCAGCAGGAGGACAGGATCATCCGAGCAGTACTTC.

On this clone itself: Different DNA sequences within this sample yield the same CDR3. The chain uses TRBV5-1 and TRBJ1-1, with D hard to call. Germline-derived CDR1 and CDR2 are SGHRS and YFSETQ. This CDR3 has 14 residues. Trimming left V 1 base short and J 1 base short, with 8 bases between. CDR3 bases: TGCGCCAGCAGCTTGTCTGCGGGGAACACTGAAGCTTTCTTT. Amino acid sequence: CASSLSAGNTEAFF.

This clone has a single count. The chain links TRBV25-1 to TRBJ2-1; 8 positions agree with TRBD1. Germline V CDR1 and CDR2: MGHDK, SYGVNS. V trimming: 3 bases; J trimming: 9 bases; junction bases outside the gene matches: 7. The CDR3 length is 14 residues. The CDR3 DNA sequence: TGTGCCAGCAGTGACAGGGGGCCCTACGGTGAGCAGTTCTTC. It specifies CASSDRGPYGEQFF.

The CDR3 region has the DNA TGTGCCAGCAGCCCCCGACAGACGAACACCGGGGAGCTGTTTTTT. Translation gives CASSPRQTNTGELFF. The chain couples TRBV6-5 to TRBJ2-2; TRBD1 might be the D (5 bases). Germline V gene lookup returns CDR1 MNHEY and CDR2 SVGAGI. The CDR3 is 15 residues long. V gave up 6 bases and J gave up 0 bases, with 11 bases separating them.

This clone occurred a few times. V and J are TRBV19 and TRBJ1-1; maybe TRBD1 (5 bases). CDR3 length: 15 amino acids. Trimming stripped 4 bases from V and 3 bases from J, with 15 bases between. Germline CDR1 reads LNHDA; CDR2 reads SQIVND (reference sequence). The CDR3 loop reads CASSTSGTLYTEAFF. CDR3 DNA sequence: TGTGCCAGTAGTACCTCCGGGACCCTGTACACTGAAGCTTTCTTT.

This clone was observed a single time. The chain carries TRBV19 and TRBJ1-2; TRBD1 agrees at 9 bases. This CDR3 is 18 amino acids long. With V trimmed by 4 bases and J by 4 bases, 16 bases remained unmatched. Germline CDR1 and CDR2: LNHDA and SQIVND (reference sequence). DNA for the CDR3: TGTGCCAGTAGTACCCTTTCGGGACAGGGCCTGTCGGGCTATGGCTACACCTTC. Translated, it gives CASSTLSGQGLSGYGYTF.

The V gene is TRBV14, the J gene TRBJ2-7, with a possible D match to TRBD1 (5 bases). The CDR3 sequence is 15 residues long. Per the germline V gene, CDR1 is SGHDN and CDR2 is FVKESK. The V end lost 1 base, the J end lost 3 bases, and 13 bases lay between the germline ends. In DNA form, the CDR3 reads TGTGCCAGCAGCCAAGGTTGGGCAGGGAACTACGAGCAGTACTTC. Its translation: CASSQGWAGNYEQYF. Full variable domain (missing parts from reference TRBV14 and TRBJ2-7): EAGVTQFPSHSVIEKGQTVTLRCDPISGHDNLYWYRRVMGKEIKFLLHFVKESKQDESGMPNNRFLAERTGGTYSTLKVQPAELEDSGVYFCASSQGWAGNYEQYFGPGTRLTVT.

The V call is TRBV6-5, the J call TRBJ2-7; a weak D match, TRBD1 (6 bases). Germline CDR1 MNHEY, CDR2 SVGAGI. The CDR3 runs 14 residues. Trimming stripped 2 bases from V and 5 bases from J, with 13 bases between. CDR3 residues: CASSYGVRGDEQYF. DNA for the CDR3: TGTGCCAGCAGTTACGGTGTCAGGGGAGACGAGCAGTACTTC.

The gene calls are TRBV6-6 and TRBJ2-7; D gene ambiguous. CDR1 and CDR2 (germline): MNHNY, SVGAGI (reference sequence). V was pared by 5 bases and J by 0 bases, with 11 bases between. This CDR3 is built from 14 residues. CDR3 loop: CASSQRPYSYEQYF. The CDR3 DNA reads as TGTGCCAGCAGTCAAAGGCCGTACTCCTACGAGCAGTACTTC.

The rearrangement uses TRBV6-5 and TRBJ1-5; 9 bases agree with TRBD1. After removal of 4 bases from V and 4 bases from J, the junction contained 2 bases not matched to a gene. Germline CDR1 reads MNHEY; CDR2 reads SVGAGI. CDR3 length: 14 residues. The CDR3 DNA follows: TGTGCCAGCAGTTCCGGGACAGGGAATCAGCCCCAGCATTTT. Translated, it gives CASSSGTGNQPQHF.

The rearrangement joins TRBV9 to TRBJ2-3, with TRBD2 matching over 11 bases. Trimming removed 4 bases from V and 2 bases from J; junction bases left unmatched: 9. Germline V gene sequence: CDR1 SGDLS, CDR2 YYNGEE. The CDR3 has 17 amino acids. The CDR3 nucleotides are TGTGCCAGCAGCCCTACTAGCGGGAGACCAATCACAGATACGCAGTATTTT. Translating it yields CASSPTSGRPITDTQYF.

CDR3 bases: TGCGCCAGCAGCTCCAAAGAGCAAACTAGCGGGGTTAGCGAGCAGTACTTC. As protein: CASSSKEQTSGVSEQYF. The chain has TRBV5-1 and TRBJ2-7, with 10 positions matching TRBD2. J was trimmed by 6 bases and V by 3 bases; bases with no gene match: 15. The CDR3 has 17 residues. CDR1 SGHRS and CDR2 YFSETQ come from the germline V gene.

The rearrangement joins TRBV5-1 to TRBJ1-1, with 7 positions matching TRBD1. The V gene's germline CDR1 is SGHRS and CDR2 YFSETQ. The CDR3 contains 15 residues. Trimming took 4 bases from V and 0 from J; bases not matched to a gene: 6. For the CDR3, the DNA is TGCGCCAGCAGCCCGGGACAGTTCATGAACACTGAAGCTTTCTTT. This gives the protein CASSPGQFMNTEAFF.

This chain uses TRBV2 with TRBJ2-5, with D perhaps matching TRBD2 (5 bases). Trimming removed 6 bases at V and 2 bases at J, with 16 bases between. This CDR3 is built from 15 residues. Germline CDR1 SNHLY, CDR2 FYNNEI. The CDR3 loop is CASRALTGGQETQYF. Here the CDR3 DNA reads TGTGCCAGCAGGGCCCTGACTGGAGGTCAAGAGACCCAGTACTTC.

V gene TRBV5-1 combines with J gene TRBJ2-5, with D unresolved. The V gene's germline CDR1 is SGHRS and CDR2 YFSETQ. The V end was cut by 3 bases, the J end by 5 bases, with 17 bases between. This CDR3 is 15 amino acids long. The CDR3 sequence is CASSSGPLGMETQYF. CDR3 nucleotide sequence: TGCGCCAGCAGCTCCGGGCCTCTAGGAATGGAGACCCAGTACTTC.

This chain uses TRBV6-1 with TRBJ1-2; D remains ambiguous. This CDR3 is 13 amino acids long. In germline, CDR1 is MNHNS, CDR2 SASEGT. Trimming took off 7 bases at V and 7 bases at J, with 16 bases between the two ends. In nucleotides, the CDR3 is TGTGCCAGCACCGCTACACGTGAAATTGGCTACACCTTC. Its translation is CASTATREIGYTF.